The rows below give T cell receptor beta chains drawn from one sample of a study of T-cell memory formation after mild COVID-19. TCRdb re-called the 5' RACE reads with MiXCR, one entry per CDR3 protein. The table has over 130,000 distinct CDR3 sequences, more than 13% seen once. What was sequenced was PBMCs or a T cell subset sorted from them (not recorded which). These receptors were taken from an adult woman who had mild COVID-19 (a few samples of this study predate the infection). Cell type and time point are not known. Both conserved end residues are trimmed from each CDR3. Fields, in order: D gene, J gene, V gene, CDR3 protein. A D gene is named only where the DNA matches it firmly.

D gene: TRBD1; J gene: TRBJ2-7; V gene: TRBV13; CDR3 protein: ASSSGTGHYEQY
D gene: TRBD1; J gene: TRBJ2-7; V gene: TRBV7-6; CDR3 protein: ASSSQPGQVYEQY
D gene: .; J gene: TRBJ2-1; V gene: TRBV11-3; CDR3 protein: ASSGNEQF
D gene: TRBD1; J gene: TRBJ2-1; V gene: TRBV7-9; CDR3 protein: ASSWDRSSYNEQF
D gene: .; J gene: TRBJ2-2; V gene: TRBV6-1; CDR3 protein: ASSGWGLNTGELF
D gene: .; J gene: TRBJ2-7; V gene: TRBV28; CDR3 protein: ASSITSRAYEQY
D gene: TRBD2; J gene: TRBJ2-1; V gene: TRBV7-6; CDR3 protein: ASSRTGLAGMNEQF
D gene: .; J gene: TRBJ2-5; V gene: TRBV24-1; CDR3 protein: ASGETNQETQY
D gene: .; J gene: TRBJ2-3; V gene: TRBV12-3/TRBV12-4; CDR3 protein: ASSSTDYVDTQY
D gene: .; J gene: TRBJ1-2; V gene: TRBV13; CDR3 protein: ASSSRGSYGYT
D gene: .; J gene: TRBJ1-5; V gene: TRBV27; CDR3 protein: ASKGLGYSNQPQH
D gene: TRBD1; J gene: TRBJ1-1; V gene: TRBV11-1; CDR3 protein: ASSPPGQLNTDAF
D gene: .; J gene: TRBJ2-3; V gene: TRBV12-3/TRBV12-4; CDR3 protein: ASSFRINTDTQY
D gene: .; J gene: TRBJ2-1; V gene: TRBV12-3/TRBV12-4; CDR3 protein: ASSLSWDLLDDEQF
D gene: TRBD1; J gene: TRBJ2-5; V gene: TRBV10-3; CDR3 protein: AISDGGQAQETQY
D gene: .; J gene: TRBJ2-7; V gene: TRBV29-1; CDR3 protein: SVERQGGPYEQY
D gene: .; J gene: TRBJ2-5; V gene: TRBV4-1; CDR3 protein: ASSQSGSATLQETQY
D gene: TRBD2; J gene: TRBJ2-3; V gene: TRBV6-5; CDR3 protein: ASSYSKTGGGDTQY
D gene: .; J gene: TRBJ1-1; V gene: TRBV20-1; CDR3 protein: SARNGNTEAF
D gene: .; J gene: TRBJ2-5; V gene: TRBV29-1; CDR3 protein: SFAGVGETQY
D gene: .; J gene: TRBJ1-5; V gene: TRBV15; CDR3 protein: ATSGQGRNQPQH
D gene: .; J gene: TRBJ2-5; V gene: TRBV7-9; CDR3 protein: ASSSRLQETQY
D gene: .; J gene: TRBJ2-5; V gene: TRBV5-4; CDR3 protein: ASSLVAGAGETQY
D gene: .; J gene: TRBJ2-1; V gene: TRBV9; CDR3 protein: ASSVTSSYNEQF
D gene: .; J gene: TRBJ2-3; V gene: TRBV5-1; CDR3 protein: ASSPKYAFTDTQY
D gene: .; J gene: TRBJ1-5; V gene: TRBV6-6; CDR3 protein: ASSLRTDFNQPQH
D gene: TRBD2; J gene: TRBJ2-7; V gene: TRBV4-2; CDR3 protein: ASSQEGGTSGGLFYEQY
D gene: TRBD1; J gene: TRBJ1-1; V gene: TRBV7-9; CDR3 protein: ASSSDTGVRTEAF
D gene: TRBD2; J gene: TRBJ2-5; V gene: TRBV12-3/TRBV12-4; CDR3 protein: ASSPGPGGTQY
D gene: .; J gene: TRBJ1-5; V gene: TRBV4-2; CDR3 protein: ASSQDGGALQPQH
D gene: .; J gene: TRBJ2-7; V gene: TRBV29-1; CDR3 protein: SVEDPNSGDSYEQY
D gene: .; J gene: TRBJ1-1; V gene: TRBV7-6; CDR3 protein: ASSPDKIAF
D gene: .; J gene: TRBJ1-6; V gene: TRBV20-1; CDR3 protein: SARGADNYNSPLH
D gene: .; J gene: TRBJ2-5; V gene: TRBV5-6; CDR3 protein: ASSLGGGRETQY
D gene: .; J gene: TRBJ1-1; V gene: TRBV20-1; CDR3 protein: SARDRKGGTEAF
D gene: TRBD2; J gene: TRBJ2-1; V gene: TRBV29-1; CDR3 protein: SVVPLAGGEWDEQF
D gene: .; J gene: TRBJ1-1; V gene: TRBV30; CDR3 protein: AWSRLQGYTEAF
D gene: TRBD1; J gene: TRBJ1-1; V gene: TRBV30; CDR3 protein: AWVGTGNTEAF
D gene: .; J gene: TRBJ2-3; V gene: TRBV6-5; CDR3 protein: ASSGAPSTDTQY
D gene: .; J gene: TRBJ2-7; V gene: TRBV7-6; CDR3 protein: ASSLGDSYEQY
D gene: TRBD1; J gene: TRBJ1-1; V gene: TRBV2; CDR3 protein: ASSSGTGWTEAF
D gene: .; J gene: TRBJ2-5; V gene: TRBV6-5; CDR3 protein: ASSYSFKETQY
D gene: TRBD2; J gene: TRBJ2-5; V gene: TRBV15; CDR3 protein: ATSSSSGRGETQY
D gene: .; J gene: TRBJ2-3; V gene: TRBV7-9; CDR3 protein: ASSFNPGGHSTDTQY
D gene: .; J gene: TRBJ2-4; V gene: TRBV27; CDR3 protein: ASSLRETAKNIQY
D gene: TRBD2; J gene: TRBJ2-1; V gene: TRBV4-3; CDR3 protein: ASSQAGPGLAGDEQF
D gene: .; J gene: TRBJ2-1; V gene: TRBV27; CDR3 protein: ASSPTRSEQF
D gene: TRBD2; J gene: TRBJ2-1; V gene: TRBV29-1; CDR3 protein: SVPGTSGFVNEQF
D gene: .; J gene: TRBJ2-1; V gene: TRBV12-3/TRBV12-4; CDR3 protein: ASSLGESPYNEQF
D gene: .; J gene: TRBJ2-7; V gene: TRBV10-2; CDR3 protein: ASSESSGYEQY
D gene: .; J gene: TRBJ2-7; V gene: TRBV6-5; CDR3 protein: ATGDNSYEQY
D gene: .; J gene: TRBJ2-1; V gene: TRBV7-9; CDR3 protein: ASTPGTLDNEQF
D gene: .; J gene: TRBJ2-2; V gene: TRBV4-1; CDR3 protein: ASEGMAGELF